The 23 T cell receptor beta chains listed next were all sequenced from one sample in a study of blood T cell repertoires in COVID-19 (dated by TCRdb to 2020 to 2022). Library construction relied on the immunoSEQ multiplex PCR assay. As stored in TCRdb, this immuneACCESS dataset retains in-frame rearrangements with V and J assigned. A fraction of the clones does not appear; measured against another copy, unresolved V genes explain less than half of the discrepancy, and the remainder lacks a known reason. Within this sample are 140,000 or so clones, with 81% of them counted one time only. The ten largest account for about 7.5% of the sample. The sample consisted of peripheral blood. Receptors were obtained from a human donor in a cohort sampled during active COVID-19.

The chain recombines TRBV7-2 with TRBJ2-7; 7 bases are a match to TRBD1. The V gene end was trimmed by 5 bases and the J gene end by 3 bases; junction bases not matched to a gene: 10. CDR3 length equals 15 residues. Germline loops: CDR1 SGHTA, CDR2 FQGNSA. The CDR3 loop is CASSPSTGPVYEQYF. CDR3 sequence (DNA): TGTGCCAGCAGCCCGTCGACAGGGCCCGTCTACGAGCAGTACTTC.

In DNA, the CDR3 is TGTGCCAGCAGCGTAGGGGAGGGGAGAGACCGTCGCTACACCTTC. This sequence encodes CASSVGEGRDRRYTF. The gene calls are TRBV9 and TRBJ1-2; a possible D gene is TRBD1 (5 bases). Looked up from germline, CDR1 is SGDLS and CDR2 is YYNGEE. The CDR3 has 15 amino acids. The germline V and J ends were trimmed by 0 bases and 9 bases, with 18 bases remaining between them. Together with reference TRBV9 and TRBJ1-2, the CDR3 gives the full variable domain: DSGVTQTPKHLITATGQRVTLRCSPRSGDLSVYWYQQSLDQGLQFLIQYYNGEERAKGNILERFSAQQFPDLHSELNLSSLELGDSALYFCASSVGEGRDRRYTFGSGTRLTVV.

J is TRBJ1-4 and V is TRBV5-4; 7 bases are shared with TRBD1. J was trimmed by 5 bases and V by 3 bases; bases with no gene match: 10. The CDR3 is 16 residues long. The germline gives CDR1 SGHNT, CDR2 YYREEE (reference sequence). The CDR3 is CASSSYPGQINEKLFF. DNA of the CDR3: TGTGCCAGCAGCTCTTACCCGGGACAGATCAATGAAAAACTGTTTTTT. Full variable domain (outside the CDR3, taken from reference TRBV5-4 and TRBJ1-4): ETGVTQSPTHLIKTRGQQVTLRCSSQSGHNTVSWYQQALGQGPQFIFQYYREEENGRGNFPPRFSGLQFPNYSSELNVNALELDDSALYLCASSSYPGQINEKLFFGSGTQLSVL.

The chain links TRBV5-6 to TRBJ2-5; 10 bases agree with TRBD1. From germline, CDR1 is SGHDT and CDR2 YYEEEE. This CDR3 has 15 residues. Trimming took 4 bases from V and 6 from J; bases not matched to a gene: 9. The CDR3 nucleotides are TGTGCCAGCAGCGGCGCGGGACAGGGGTGGCAGACCCAGTACTTC. Amino acid sequence: CASSGAGQGWQTQYF.

This chain connects TRBV28 to TRBJ1-6; TRBD1 matches at 9 bases. Germline V gene lookup returns CDR1 MDHEN and CDR2 SYDVKM. J lost 9 bases, V lost 5 bases, and 5 bases had no gene match. This CDR3 contains 14 residues. The CDR3 loop reads CASSLQGAGSPLHF. In DNA, the CDR3 is TGTGCCAGCAGTCTACAGGGGGCGGGTTCACCCCTCCACTTT.

The chain has TRBV23-1 and TRBJ2-1; 7 bases fit TRBD2. TRBV23-1 is an ORF for which the function is uncertain. The length of the CDR3 is 16 residues. V lost 0 bases to trimming and J lost 2 bases; unmatched junction nucleotides: 4. The CDR3 loop is CASSQSGGRAYNEQFF. In nucleotides, the CDR3 is TGCGCCAGCAGTCAATCGGGGGGGAGGGCCTACAATGAGCAGTTCTTC.

The rearrangement uses TRBV4-3 and TRBJ2-7; 7 nucleotides line up with TRBD2. Unmatched junction bases numbered 9, after V lost 5 bases and J lost 2 bases. The CDR3 is made up of 15 amino acids. The germline CDR1 and CDR2 sequences are LGHNA and YSLEER. The DNA of the CDR3 is TGCGCCAGCAGCGGGGCCGCGGGAGCACCCTACGAGCAGTACTTC. Its translation is CASSGAAGAPYEQYF.

This clone is a singleton in its sample. The chain has TRBV14 and TRBJ1-6; D remains unclear. The germline V gene encodes CDR1 SGHDN and CDR2 FVKESK. V lost 1 base and J 2 bases, leaving 9 bases between the germline ends. This CDR3 region has 16 residues. As DNA, the CDR3 is TGTGCCAGCAGCCAAGGCACCGGGACCTATAATTCACCCCTCCACTTT. Its translation is CASSQGTGTYNSPLHF.

V usage is TRBV11-3 and J usage is TRBJ2-5, with TRBD1 matching 8 bases. The CDR3 sequence is 14 residues long. Germline CDR1 and CDR2: SGHNT and YENEEA. After removal of 1 base from V and 5 bases from J, the junction contained 3 bases not matched to a gene. CDR3 bases: TGTGCCAGCAGCTTAGCAGGGGGCGGCGAGACCCAGTACTTC. Translated: CASSLAGGGETQYF.

The rearrangement uses TRBV5-4 and TRBJ2-7, with 10 bases fitting TRBD2. The germline V gene has CDR1 SGHNT and CDR2 YYREEE (reference sequence). This CDR3 region has 16 residues. Germline trimming cut 0 bases from V and 2 bases from J; bases unmatched to any gene: 5. The CDR3, as DNA: TGTGCCAGCAGCTTGGCCCCTAGCGGGAGTCCCTACGAGCAGTACTTC. Translating it yields CASSLAPSGSPYEQYF.

This clone appeared a single time. J is TRBJ2-7 and V is TRBV5-3, with TRBD2 matching over 15 bases. Being an ORF, TRBV5-3 has a function that is uncertain. V was pared by 2 bases and J by 4 bases, with 13 bases of the junction left unmatched. The CDR3 sequence is 19 residues long. CDR3 amino acids: CARSFPTRTSGRARYEQYF. The CDR3 DNA reads as TGTGCCAGAAGCTTCCCAACTCGGACTAGCGGGAGGGCCAGGTACGAGCAGTACTTC.

The rearrangement uses TRBV25-1 and TRBJ2-3; TRBD1 matches 7 bases. With 3 bases clipped from V and 8 bases from J, the junction kept 14 bases outside the gene matches. The V gene's germline CDR1 is MGHDK and CDR2 SYGVNS. This CDR3 is built from 16 residues. The DNA for the CDR3 is TGTGCCAGCAGTGACGACAGGGCTGGTGGCCGGGGTACGCAGTATTTT. It encodes CASSDDRAGGRGTQYF.

The rearrangement links TRBV11-2 to TRBJ1-2; maybe TRBD1 (5 bases). This CDR3 has 16 amino acids. V was clipped by 0 bases and J by 6 bases, with 17 bases between them. Germline CDR1 and CDR2: SGHAT and FQNNGV. The CDR3 here is CASSLDVRVSTHGYTF. CDR3 nucleotide sequence: TGTGCCAGCAGCTTAGATGTCAGGGTTTCAACTCATGGCTACACCTTC.

The chain has TRBV7-8 and TRBJ2-1; 13 nucleotides agree with TRBD2. This CDR3 is built from 16 residues. CDR1 is SGHVS and CDR2 is FQNEAQ in the germline V gene. Trimming cost V 6 bases and J 5 bases; bases outside gene matches: 7. CDR3 sequence: CASRTRTSGSHNEQFF. The CDR3 DNA sequence: TGTGCCAGCAGGACACGGACTAGCGGGAGCCACAATGAGCAGTTCTTC.

CDR3 loop: CSVAGLAGRYEQYF. CDR3 DNA: TGCAGCGTCGCTGGACTAGCGGGAAGGTACGAGCAGTACTTC. The rearrangement joins TRBV29-1 to TRBJ2-7, with 12 bases that match TRBD2. After removal of 6 bases from V and 4 bases from J, the junction contained 7 bases not matched to a gene. Germline CDR1 is SQVTM and CDR2 is ANQGSEA. The CDR3 extends over 14 amino acids.

The CDR3 loop is CASSSKTSGSRAEQYF. For the CDR3, the DNA is TGTGCCAGCAGTTCGAAGACTAGCGGGAGTCGTGCCGAGCAGTACTTC. The chain employs TRBV28 and TRBJ2-7; 12 bases fit TRBD2. The length of the CDR3 is 16 residues. Losses at the gene ends were 4 bases for V and 6 bases for J; bases not matched to a gene: 10. The V gene's germline CDR1 is MDHEN and CDR2 SYDVKM.

CDR3 in DNA: TGCAGCGTTGGGGGCTGGAGGGATGATAACAACTATGGCTACACCTTC. This sequence encodes CSVGGWRDDNNYGYTF. J is TRBJ1-2 and V is TRBV29-1; perhaps TRBD1 as D (5 bases). V lost 4 bases and J lost 2, with 20 bases in between. Looked up from germline, CDR1 is SQVTM and CDR2 is ANQGSEA. The CDR3 runs to 16 residues.

In its sample, this clone was seen a few times. The chain employs TRBV7-2 and TRBJ1-3, with 7 nucleotides matching TRBD1. This CDR3 region has 14 residues. The V segment lost 5 bases and the J segment 2 bases; nucleotides outside the gene matches: 3. The germline V gene encodes CDR1 SGHTA and CDR2 FQGNSA. The DNA for the CDR3 is TGTGCCAGCAGCCTCCAGGGGGCTGGAAACACCATATATTTT. Translated, it gives CASSLQGAGNTIYF. The variable domain in full, completed from reference TRBV7-2 and TRBJ1-3, reads GAGVSQSPSNKVTEKGKDVELRCDPISGHTALYWYRQSLGQGLEFLIYFQGNSAPDKSGLPSDRFSAERTGGSVSTLTIQRTQQEDSAVYLCASSLQGAGNTIYFGEGSWLTVV.

The chain combines TRBV9 with TRBJ2-3; maybe TRBD1 (5 bases). With 2 bases removed from V and 6 bases from J, the gap between germline ends came to 16 bases. This CDR3 has 15 amino acids. Germline V gene data show CDR1 as SGDLS and CDR2 as YYNGEE. The DNA for the CDR3 is TGTGCCAGCAGCGTTTCTAGTCGATCAGGGGATACGCAGTATTTT. Amino acids: CASSVSSRSGDTQYF.

This clone was detected only once. This chain connects TRBV7-2 to TRBJ2-7; 7 nucleotides agree with TRBD1. The V and J ends lost 6 bases and 3 bases, in that order; junction bases with no gene match: 8. The CDR3 extends over 14 amino acids. Germline values: CDR1 SGHTA, CDR2 FQGNSA. In nucleotides, the CDR3 is TGTGCCAGCAGTGGTCGGACAGGCGTCTACGAGCAGTACTTC. Translation: CASSGRTGVYEQYF.

The chain employs TRBV28 and TRBJ1-2, with D tentatively TRBD1 (6 bases). The CDR3 runs to 13 residues. CDR1 and CDR2 (germline): MDHEN, SYDVKM. Trimming took 6 bases from V and 2 from J, leaving 10 bases between them. The CDR3 spells CASSRQANYGYTF. The CDR3 nucleotides are TGTGCCAGCAGCAGACAGGCAAACTATGGCTACACCTTC.

The J gene is TRBJ2-1, the V gene TRBV7-9, with 10 bases lining up with TRBD2. This CDR3 has 18 amino acids. V lost 5 bases, J lost 3 bases, and 13 bases stayed unmatched. The germline gives CDR1 SEHNR, CDR2 FQNEAQ (reference sequence). The CDR3 DNA reads as TGTGCCAGCAGCGGTCAACCGAGTAGCGGGAGGTTCTACAATGAGCAGTTCTTC. The encoded protein is CASSGQPSSGRFYNEQFF.

The chain couples TRBV9 to TRBJ1-2, with D possibly TRBD1 on 5 matching bases. Germline values: CDR1 SGDLS, CDR2 YYNGEE. The V end lost 0 bases, the J end lost 2 bases, and 14 bases lay between the germline ends. CDR3 length equals 16 residues. CDR3 sequence: CASSVVGQGPNYGYTF. The CDR3 nucleotides are TGTGCCAGCAGCGTAGTGGGTCAGGGCCCAAACTATGGCTACACCTTC.